Below are 9 T cell receptor beta chains sequenced from a single sample in a study of T cell responses to AZD1222 COVID-19 vaccine. The assay was immunoSEQ multiplex PCR, and TCRdb's table has in-frame clones only and misses some. The sample includes about 150,000 clones, more than 85% of them seen just once. Sequencing was performed on peripheral blood, taken on day 0 of AZD1222 vaccination. Every receptor here comes from an adult in good health.

The chain joins TRBV27 to TRBJ2-1; 13 bases match TRBD2. CDR1 and CDR2 from the germline V gene are MNHEY and SMNVEV (reference sequence). The J segment lost 5 bases and the V segment lost 8 bases, leaving 6 bases of the junction unmatched. This CDR3 has 15 residues. CDR3 protein: CASGRLAGGDNEQFF. The DNA for the CDR3 is TGTGCCAGCGGGCGACTAGCGGGGGGAGACAATGAGCAGTTCTTC.

The rearrangement uses TRBV7-2 and TRBJ2-3; the D gene is possibly TRBD2 (6 bases). The germline V and J ends were trimmed by 3 bases and 1 base, with 11 bases remaining between them. Germline CDR1 and CDR2: SGHTA and FQGNSA. The CDR3 runs 15 residues. The CDR3 sequence: CASSFGTSGTDTQYF. As DNA, the CDR3 is TGTGCCAGCAGCTTTGGGACTTCTGGCACAGATACGCAGTATTTT.

This clone has only one observation. CDR3 in DNA: TGTGCCAGTAGTATTTTTGGGGAAGGGGTCACTGAAGCTTTCTTT. Translation: CASSIFGEGVTEAFF. The J gene is TRBJ1-1, the V gene TRBV19; D perhaps matches TRBD1 (5 bases). The ends were cut back, 3 bases at V and 4 bases at J, with 15 bases in the middle. The CDR3 covers 15 residues. CDR1 LNHDA and CDR2 SQIVND come from the germline V gene (reference sequence). Together with reference TRBV19 and TRBJ1-1, the CDR3 gives the full variable domain: DGGITQSPKYLFRKEGQNVTLSCEQNLNHDAMYWYRQDPGQGLRLIYYSQIVNDFQKGDIAEGYSVSREKKESFPLTVTSAQKNPTAFYLCASSIFGEGVTEAFFGQGTRLTVV.

This clone was seen once. V is TRBV25-1 and J is TRBJ2-5; the match to TRBD1 covers 7 bases. Germline assignment: CDR1 MGHDK and CDR2 SYGVNS. V gave up 5 bases and J gave up 3 bases; unmatched junction bases: 15. The CDR3 runs to 17 residues. CDR3 bases: TGTGCCAGCAGTAATGTACAGGGGACAGCAACAAAAGAGACCCAGTACTTC. It specifies CASSNVQGTATKETQYF. Complete variable domain (other parts from reference TRBV25-1 and TRBJ2-5): EADIYQTPRYLVIGTGKKITLECSQTMGHDKMYWYQQDPGMELHLIHYSYGVNSTEKGDLSSESTVSRIRTEHFPLTLESARPSHTSQYLCASSNVQGTATKETQYFGPGTRLLVL.

V is TRBV3-1 (or the pseudogene TRBV3-2) and J is TRBJ1-6, with a weak D call TRBD1 (5 bases). Looked up from germline, CDR1 is LGHDT and CDR2 is YNNKEL (reference sequence). Trimming cost V 4 bases and J 7 bases, with 14 bases left between them. The CDR3 sequence is 15 residues long. The CDR3 loop reads CASSLAGGRNSPLHF. The CDR3 region has the DNA TGTGCCAGCAGCCTCGCGGGGGGTCGGAATTCACCCCTCCACTTT.

This chain joins TRBV27 and TRBJ1-4; D is possibly TRBD1 (5 bases). Germline V gene sequence: CDR1 MNHEY, CDR2 SMNVEV (reference sequence). Trimming cost V 6 bases and J 5 bases, with 16 bases left between them. The CDR3 length is 15 residues. In DNA, the CDR3 is TGTGCCAGCAGCCTGATACCGGGGGTAAATGAAAAACTGTTTTTT. Translation: CASSLIPGVNEKLFF.

The chain couples TRBV9 to TRBJ2-3; D is undetermined. CDR1 and CDR2 from the germline V gene are SGDLS and YYNGEE. Trimming took off 0 bases at V and 5 bases at J, with 1 base between the two ends. The CDR3 has 11 residues. CDR3 amino acids: CASSVEDTQYF. The CDR3, as DNA: TGTGCCAGCAGCGTAGAAGATACGCAGTATTTT.

The chain combines TRBV7-2 with TRBJ1-2; 7 bases align to TRBD1. This CDR3 spans 15 amino acids. V shed 7 bases and J 4 bases; nucleotides not matched to a gene: 12. Germline CDR1 reads SGHTA; CDR2 reads FQGNSA. In nucleotides, the CDR3 is TGTGCCAGCACCCTAGGAACAGGGGATGGCTATGGCTACACCTTC. Its protein is CASTLGTGDGYGYTF.

V and J are TRBV3-1 (or the pseudogene TRBV3-2) and TRBJ1-1; D ambiguous. CDR1 and CDR2 (germline): LGHDT, YNNKEL (reference sequence). This CDR3 has 12 residues. The ends were cut back, 0 bases at V and 5 bases at J, with 4 bases in the middle. The CDR3 coding sequence is TGTGCCAGCAGCCAAGAGGGAACTGAAGCTTTCTTT. Residues: CASSQEGTEAFF.